This T cell receptor (beta chain) emerged from a study of cytomegalovirus exposure and HLA in healthy donors. Researchers ran the PCR with 60 Vbeta and 13 Jbeta primers. Sequencing used immunoSEQ multiplex PCR; TCRdb keeps in-frame clones, though not all of them. The table has 130,000 or so clones, around four fifths seen once. V lost 1 base, J lost 0 bases, and 9 bases stayed unmatched. The CDR3 has 18 residues. Germline CDR1 and CDR2: SGHAT and FQNNGV. The study's findings and limits: Earlier analysis found most TCR beta V segments productive about 90% or about 30% of the time. Later analysis demonstrated an association between a missense DCLRE1C variant and TCR beta V- and J-gene trimming. Among CMV-associated TCR beta chains, most appeared HLA-restricted in a later analysis. For most subjects, TCR beta sequences were reported to predict HLA-A and HLA-B alleles with accuracy.

Details on this clone: Its antigen remains unidentified.

Sequenced sample: PBMCs. This clonotype originated in a woman aged 35 to 49 in good health and CMV-seropositive. V gene TRBV11-2 combines with J gene TRBJ2-7, with 10 nucleotides matching TRBD1. The CDR3 loop is CASSLGGQGPPSSYEQYF. The CDR3 DNA sequence: TGTGCCAGCAGCTTAGGGGGACAGGGGCCCCCCAGCTCCTACGAGCAGTACTTC.